Shown below are 6 T cell receptor beta chains from a single sample sequenced in a study of response to subunit inactivated influenza vaccine. TCRdb independently ran MiXCR on the RT-PCR reads; one entry per CDR3 protein. This table has under 800,000 distinct CDR3 sequences, more than 11% appearing once. Source: PBMCs from blood, taken about 14 days before vaccination. The receptors were gathered from a man between 50 and 59 years old who received an inactivated influenza vaccine.

The rearrangement links TRBV3-1 to TRBJ2-1; D may be TRBD2 (7 bases). In germline, CDR1 is LGHDT, CDR2 YNNKEL (reference sequence). This CDR3 spans 16 amino acids. The V gene lost 0 bases and the J gene lost 12 bases, with 21 bases spanning the gap. In DNA, the CDR3 is TGTGCCAGCAGCCAAGATCTAGGGGGGGCGATTATAGGGCAGTTCTTC. Translation gives CASSQDLGGAIIGQFF.

The sample holds many counts of this clonotype. The gene calls are TRBV11-2 and TRBJ1-1; D is perhaps TRBD1 (6 bases). Trimming took 5 bases from V and 4 from J, leaving 14 bases between them. The CDR3 has 14 amino acids. Germline lookup yields CDR1 SGHAT and CDR2 FQNNGV. As DNA, the CDR3 is TGTGCCAGCAGCCTGAAACAGGGAATCACTGAAGCTTTCTTT. It is translated as CASSLKQGITEAFF.

The sample holds a few counts of this clonotype. The chain uses TRBV12-3 or TRBV12-4 and TRBJ2-7; 8 bases align to TRBD2. The junction had 6 bases not matched to a gene; V was cut back by 3 bases and J by 2 bases. This CDR3 is built from 15 residues. DNA of the CDR3: TGTGCCAGCAGTTTGAGCGGGGGAATTACCTACGAGCAGTACTTC. Protein sequence: CASSLSGGITYEQYF.

This clonotype was counted between two and nine times. This chain's CDR3 is CSARDLAGGHNSPLHF. CDR3 coding DNA: TGCAGTGCTAGAGATCTCGCCGGGGGACATAATTCACCCCTCCACTTT. This chain uses TRBV20-1 with TRBJ1-6, with a weak D call TRBD1 (5 bases). The CDR3 length is 16 residues. CDR1 and CDR2 (germline): DFQATT, SNEGSKA (reference sequence). Trimming took 0 bases from V and 5 from J, leaving 14 bases between them.

This clonotype was counted at least ten times. This chain connects TRBV7-9 to TRBJ2-3; 12 bases fit TRBD2. The CDR3 spans 14 residues. J was trimmed by 5 bases and V by 4 bases; bases with no gene match: 1. Germline-derived CDR1 and CDR2 are SEHNR and FQNEAQ (reference sequence). The chain's CDR3 is CASSSLAGGDTQYF. In DNA, the CDR3 is TGTGCCAGCAGCTCACTAGCGGGAGGAGATACGCAGTATTTT.

This clonotype was found a few times. As DNA, the CDR3 is TGCGCCAGCAGCTTGGATCGACAGGGGAACTATGGCTACACCTTC. Residues: CASSLDRQGNYGYTF. The chain carries TRBV5-1 and TRBJ1-2; 8 bases agree with TRBD1. V gave up 0 bases and J gave up 2 bases; unmatched junction bases: 3. This CDR3 comprises 15 residues. From germline, CDR1 is SGHRS and CDR2 YFSETQ.